The 14 T cell receptor beta chains listed next were all sequenced from one sample in a study of OX40 agonist ivuxolimab in advanced cancers. Sequencing used immunoSEQ multiplex PCR; TCRdb keeps in-frame clones, though not all of them. The profile shows 45,000 to 55,000 clones, about 88% of them singletons. Sample: CD4+ or CD8+ T cells sorted from blood, taken in a trial of the OX40 agonist ivuxolimab. Receptors originate from an adult with an advanced solid tumor such as melanoma, head and neck, liver or kidney cancer.

V usage is TRBV7-9 and J usage is TRBJ2-1; TRBD2 agrees at 13 bases. CDR3 length: 16 amino acids. Trimming removed 1 base from V and 8 bases from J; junction bases left unmatched: 5. CDR1 and CDR2 (germline): SEHNR, FQNEAQ (reference sequence). The CDR3 is CASSLVWGLAGYEQFF. The CDR3 DNA sequence: TGTGCCAGCAGCTTAGTATGGGGACTAGCGGGATATGAGCAGTTCTTC.

This chain joins TRBV6-1 and TRBJ2-7, with D unclear. The CDR3 length is 14 residues. V was shortened by 10 bases and J by 1 base, with 17 bases between the two germline ends. Per the germline V gene, CDR1 is MNHNS and CDR2 is SASEGT. The CDR3 region is CATLPETVSYEQYF. The DNA of the CDR3 is TGTGCCACTCTCCCCGAAACAGTGTCCTACGAGCAGTACTTC.

The chain couples TRBV7-2 to TRBJ1-2; 7 bases are a match to TRBD1. The trim removed 0 bases at V and 4 bases at J, leaving 5 bases unmatched. The CDR3 sequence is 15 residues long. The V gene's germline CDR1 is SGHTA and CDR2 FQGNSA. The CDR3 spells CASSLAGAGGYGYTF. As DNA, the CDR3 is TGTGCCAGCAGCTTAGCCGGCGCAGGGGGCTATGGCTACACCTTC.

CDR3 nucleotides: TGTGCCAGCAGTATGGACAGGGTAACCTACGAGCAGTACTTC. It yields the protein CASSMDRVTYEQYF. J is TRBJ2-7 and V is TRBV2; TRBD1 aligns across 8 bases. The CDR3 is 14 amino acids. Germline CDR1 is SNHLY and CDR2 is FYNNEI. The J segment lost 2 bases and the V segment lost 5 bases, leaving 5 bases of the junction unmatched.

The chain is built from TRBV29-1 and TRBJ2-5, with a tentative D call TRBD1 (7 bases). The CDR3 totals 12 residues. From germline, CDR1 is SQVTM and CDR2 ANQGSEA. The V end lost 7 bases, the J end lost 2 bases, and 11 bases lay between the germline ends. CDR3 amino acids: CSAGGQQETQYF. The DNA for the CDR3 is TGCAGCGCCGGGGGACAGCAAGAGACCCAGTACTTC.

V usage is TRBV5-1 and J usage is TRBJ2-1; D is possibly TRBD2 (6 bases). Trimming took off 2 bases at V and 5 bases at J, with 23 bases between the two ends. Looked up from germline, CDR1 is SGHRS and CDR2 is YFSETQ. The CDR3 is 18 amino acids. The CDR3 loop reads CASSFGPWDGGKHNEQFF. CDR3 DNA: TGCGCCAGCAGCTTTGGCCCCTGGGACGGCGGGAAACACAATGAGCAGTTCTTC.

Concerning this clone: One end of the junction does not line up with germline, which may come from a read error. V and J are TRBV6-5 and TRBJ1-2; D remains unclear. This CDR3 comprises 11 residues. Per the germline V gene, CDR1 is MNHEY and CDR2 is SVGAGI. The CDR3 DNA follows: TGTGCCAGCAGTGAAAATCCCCGCCGAGGATTC. It encodes CASSENPRRGF.

The rearrangement uses TRBV30 and TRBJ1-6; D is possibly TRBD1 (5 bases). The germline CDR1 and CDR2 sequences are GTSNPN and SVGIG (reference sequence). There are 15 residues in the CDR3. V was pared by 1 base and J by 7 bases, with 14 bases between. Written as DNA, the CDR3 is TGTGCCTGGAGTGGGGCGGGACCTATCAATTCACCCCTCCACTTT. It codes for CAWSGAGPINSPLHF.

This chain joins TRBV27 and TRBJ1-2; possibly TRBD1 for D (5 bases). Per germline, CDR1 MNHEY and CDR2 SMNVEV (reference sequence). The CDR3 length is 13 residues. Trimming took off 3 bases at V and 9 bases at J, with 14 bases between the two ends. CDR3 coding DNA: TGTGCCAGCAGTTTCCAGGGACTCGGGAGCTACACCTTC. Translated, it gives CASSFQGLGSYTF.

The table lists this clone with a count of one. The rearrangement joins TRBV5-4 to TRBJ2-3; 11 bases are a match to TRBD2. Trimming took 0 bases from V and 0 from J; bases not matched to a gene: 3. Germline values: CDR1 SGHNT, CDR2 YYREEE (reference sequence). CDR3 size: 17 residues. The CDR3 bases are TGTGCCAGCAGCTTGGTCGGACTAGCGGGTAGCACAGATACGCAGTATTTT. Translating it yields CASSLVGLAGSTDTQYF.

The rearrangement uses TRBV5-1 and TRBJ1-1, with TRBD1 matching 9 bases. Germline V lookup: CDR1 SGHRS, CDR2 YFSETQ. V gave up 3 bases and J gave up 0 bases; unmatched junction bases: 9. CDR3 length: 17 residues. This CDR3 is CASSWAGTGSMNTEAFF. CDR3 coding DNA: TGCGCCAGCAGCTGGGCCGGGACAGGGTCAATGAACACTGAAGCTTTCTTT.

The chain has TRBV5-1 and TRBJ2-1; tentatively, D is TRBD2 (6 bases). CDR3 length: 16 amino acids. The germline V gene has CDR1 SGHRS and CDR2 YFSETQ. Trimming removed 5 bases at V and 0 bases at J, with 15 bases between. The CDR3: CASSPSWRGSYNEQFF. The CDR3 region has the DNA TGCGCCAGCAGTCCATCCTGGCGGGGCTCCTACAATGAGCAGTTCTTC.

V usage is TRBV15 and J usage is TRBJ1-3, with D unclear. The V gene lost 0 bases and the J gene lost 4 bases, with 10 bases spanning the gap. The CDR3 runs to 15 residues. Germline V gene lookup returns CDR1 LNHNV and CDR2 YYDKDF (reference sequence). CDR3 DNA sequence: TGTGCCACCAGCAGAGACACAGTAACAGGAAACACCATATATTTT. Amino acids: CATSRDTVTGNTIYF. The variable domain in full, with the rest retrieved from reference TRBV15 and TRBJ1-3, is DAMVIQNPRYQVTQFGKPVTLSCSQTLNHNVMYWYQQKSSQAPKLLFHYYDKDFNNEADTPDNFQSRRPNTSFCFLDIRSPGLGDTAMYLCATSRDTVTGNTIYFGEGSWLTVV.

The rearrangement uses TRBV28 and TRBJ2-4; 7 bases map to TRBD2. Per the germline V gene, CDR1 is MDHEN and CDR2 is SYDVKM. This CDR3 comprises 12 residues. V shed 8 bases, J shed 8 bases, and the junction held 6 bases outside the gene matches. This CDR3 reads CASGGGGYIQYF. CDR3 DNA sequence: TGTGCCAGCGGGGGGGGAGGGTACATTCAGTACTTC.